Sequencing of this T cell receptor beta chain was carried out in a study of cytomegalovirus exposure and HLA in healthy donors. Overall study context: The roughly 110 validation repertoires matched the 666 first-cohort repertoires in platform, a later analysis reported.

V lost 5 bases, J lost 3 bases, and 10 bases lay in between. The CDR3 is 12 amino acids. CDR1 SQVTM and CDR2 ANQGSEA come from the germline V gene. Note on this clone: Its target is unknown.

Only in-frame clones appear in the TCRdb table, and some are missing; sequencing was by immunoSEQ multiplex PCR. This table has 150,000 or so clones, about 86% appearing once. Findings and caveats of the study: Most TCR sequences were uncommon, yet certain public TCRs appeared in many donors. Both high specificity and high sensitivity reportedly marked the classifier's diagnosis of cytomegalovirus status. Subsequent analysis of the 120 or so validation repertoires found a tendency for first-cohort TCR clusters to co-occur.

The chain has TRBV29-1 and TRBJ1-1, with D perhaps TRBD1 (5 bases). The sequenced sample was PBMCs. The origin of this receptor is a human donor in good health. The CDR3 spells CSVRGGDTEAFF. CDR3 nucleotides: TGCAGCGTTCGGGGAGGGGACACTGAAGCTTTCTTT.